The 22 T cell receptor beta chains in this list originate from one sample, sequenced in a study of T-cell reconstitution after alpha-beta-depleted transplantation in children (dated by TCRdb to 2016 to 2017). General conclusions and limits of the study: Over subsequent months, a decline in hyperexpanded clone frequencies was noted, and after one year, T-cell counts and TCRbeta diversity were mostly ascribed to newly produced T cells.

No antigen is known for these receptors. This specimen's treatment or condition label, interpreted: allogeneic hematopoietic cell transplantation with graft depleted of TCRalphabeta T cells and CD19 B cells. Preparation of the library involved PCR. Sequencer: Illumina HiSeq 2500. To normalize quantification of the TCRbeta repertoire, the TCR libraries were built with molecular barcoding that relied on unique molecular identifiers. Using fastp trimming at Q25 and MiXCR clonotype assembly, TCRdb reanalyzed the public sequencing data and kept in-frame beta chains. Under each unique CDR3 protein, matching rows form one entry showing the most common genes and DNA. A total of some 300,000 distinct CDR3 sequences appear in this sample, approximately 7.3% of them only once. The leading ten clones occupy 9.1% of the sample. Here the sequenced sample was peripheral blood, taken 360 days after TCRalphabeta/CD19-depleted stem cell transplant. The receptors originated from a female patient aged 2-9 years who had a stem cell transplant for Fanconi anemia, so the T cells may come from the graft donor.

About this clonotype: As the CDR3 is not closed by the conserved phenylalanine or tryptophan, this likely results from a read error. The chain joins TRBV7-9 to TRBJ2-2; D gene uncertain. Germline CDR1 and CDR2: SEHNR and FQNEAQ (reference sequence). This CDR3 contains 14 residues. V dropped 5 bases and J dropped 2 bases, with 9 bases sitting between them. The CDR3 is CASSHRFNTGELFC. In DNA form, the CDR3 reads TGTGCCAGCAGCCACCGGTTTAACACCGGGGAGCTGTTTTGT.

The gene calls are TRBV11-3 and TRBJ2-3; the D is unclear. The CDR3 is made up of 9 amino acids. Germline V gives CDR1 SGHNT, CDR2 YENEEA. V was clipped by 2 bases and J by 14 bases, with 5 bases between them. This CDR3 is CASSLFPYF. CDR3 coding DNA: TGTGCCAGCAGCTTATTCCCGTATTTT. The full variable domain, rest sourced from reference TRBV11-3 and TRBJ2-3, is EAGVVQSPRYKIIEKKQPVAFWCNPISGHNTLYWYLQNLGQGPELLIRYENEEAVDDSQLPKDRFSAERLKGVDSTLKIQPAELGDSAVYLCASSLFPYFGPGTRLTVL.

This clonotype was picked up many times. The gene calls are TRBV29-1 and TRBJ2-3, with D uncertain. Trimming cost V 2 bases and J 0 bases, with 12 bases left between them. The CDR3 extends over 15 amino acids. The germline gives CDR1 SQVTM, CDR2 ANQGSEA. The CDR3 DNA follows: TGCAGCGTTGAATTGGGATCCTCTAGCACAGATACGCAGTATTTT. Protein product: CSVELGSSSTDTQYF.

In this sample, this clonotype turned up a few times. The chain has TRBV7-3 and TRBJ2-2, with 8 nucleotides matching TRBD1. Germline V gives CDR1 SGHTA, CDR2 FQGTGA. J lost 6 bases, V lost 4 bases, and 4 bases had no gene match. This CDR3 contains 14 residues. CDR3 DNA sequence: TGTGCCAGCAGCTCCCGGACAGGGTCCGGGGAGCTGTTTTTT. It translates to CASSSRTGSGELFF.

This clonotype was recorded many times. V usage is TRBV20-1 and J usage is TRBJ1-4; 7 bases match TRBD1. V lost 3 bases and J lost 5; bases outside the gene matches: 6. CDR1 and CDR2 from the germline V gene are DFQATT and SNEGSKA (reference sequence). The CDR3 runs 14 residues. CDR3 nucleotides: TGCAGTGCTAGCCCGGGACAGTCGAATGAAAAACTGTTTTTT. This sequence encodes CSASPGQSNEKLFF.

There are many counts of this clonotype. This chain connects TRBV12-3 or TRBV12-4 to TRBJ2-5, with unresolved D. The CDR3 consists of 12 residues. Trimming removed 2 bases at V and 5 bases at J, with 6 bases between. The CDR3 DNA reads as TGTGCCAGCAGTTTATTTGGCGAGACCCAGTACTTC. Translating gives CASSLFGETQYF.

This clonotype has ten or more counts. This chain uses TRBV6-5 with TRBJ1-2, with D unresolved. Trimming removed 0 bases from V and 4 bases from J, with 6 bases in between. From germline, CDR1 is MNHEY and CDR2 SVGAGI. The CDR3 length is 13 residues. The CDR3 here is CASSYSFTYGYTF. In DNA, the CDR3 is TGTGCCAGCAGTTACTCATTCACCTATGGCTACACCTTC.

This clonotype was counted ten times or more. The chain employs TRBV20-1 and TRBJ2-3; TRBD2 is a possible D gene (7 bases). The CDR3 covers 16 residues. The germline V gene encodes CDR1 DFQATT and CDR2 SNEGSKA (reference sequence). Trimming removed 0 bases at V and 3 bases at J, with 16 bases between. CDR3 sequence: CSARDIPGGLTDTQYF. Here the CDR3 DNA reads TGCAGTGCTAGAGATATTCCGGGGGGCTTGACAGATACGCAGTATTTT.

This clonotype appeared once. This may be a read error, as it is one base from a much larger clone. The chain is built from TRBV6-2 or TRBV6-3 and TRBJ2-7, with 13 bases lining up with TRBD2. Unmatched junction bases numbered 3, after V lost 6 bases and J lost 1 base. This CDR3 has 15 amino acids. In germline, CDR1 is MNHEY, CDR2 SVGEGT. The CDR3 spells CASSRTSGGSYEQYF. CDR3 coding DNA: TGTGCCAGCAGCCGGACTAGCGGGGGATCCTACGAGCAGTACTTC.

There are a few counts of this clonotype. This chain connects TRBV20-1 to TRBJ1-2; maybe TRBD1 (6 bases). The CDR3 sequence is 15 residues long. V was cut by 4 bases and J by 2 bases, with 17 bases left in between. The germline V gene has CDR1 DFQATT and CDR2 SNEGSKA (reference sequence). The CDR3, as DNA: TGCAGTGCTAAGGAGGGTTGGGGACAAAACTATGGCTACACCTTC. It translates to CSAKEGWGQNYGYTF.

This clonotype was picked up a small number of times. The CDR3 bases are TGTGCCAGCAGCCAAGAGACTTCAACAGGGTATGCTGAAGCTTTCTTT. Residues: CASSQETSTGYAEAFF. This rearrangement joins TRBV4-2 to TRBJ1-1, with D possibly being TRBD1 (6 bases). The V end was cut by 0 bases, the J end by 6 bases, with 17 bases between. Germline values: CDR1 LGHNA, CDR2 YNFKEQ. There are 16 residues in the CDR3.

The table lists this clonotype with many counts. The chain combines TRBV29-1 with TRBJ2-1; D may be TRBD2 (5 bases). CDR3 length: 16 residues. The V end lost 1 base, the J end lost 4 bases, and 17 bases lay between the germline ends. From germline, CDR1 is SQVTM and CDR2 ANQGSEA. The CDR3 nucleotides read TGCAGCGTTGAAGCCCCCACTAGGTCCAATTACAATGAGCAGTTCTTC. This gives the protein CSVEAPTRSNYNEQFF.

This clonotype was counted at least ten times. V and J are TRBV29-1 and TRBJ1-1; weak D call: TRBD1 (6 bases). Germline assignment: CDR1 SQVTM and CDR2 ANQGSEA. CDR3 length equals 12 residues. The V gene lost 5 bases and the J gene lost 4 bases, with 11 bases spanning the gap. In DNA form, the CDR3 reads TGCAGCGTTTCAGGGGCTGTCACTGAAGCTTTCTTT. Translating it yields CSVSGAVTEAFF.

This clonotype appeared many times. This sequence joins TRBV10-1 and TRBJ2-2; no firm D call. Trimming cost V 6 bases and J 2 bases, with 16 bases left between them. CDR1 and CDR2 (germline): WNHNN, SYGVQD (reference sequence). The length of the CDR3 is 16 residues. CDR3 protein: CASSPSLVINTGELFF. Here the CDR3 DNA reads TGCGCCAGCAGCCCCTCGCTGGTGATTAACACCGGGGAGCTGTTTTTT.

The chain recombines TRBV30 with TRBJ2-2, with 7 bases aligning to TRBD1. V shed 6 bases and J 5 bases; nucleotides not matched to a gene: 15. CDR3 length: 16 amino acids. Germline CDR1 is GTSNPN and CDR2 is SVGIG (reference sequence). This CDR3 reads CACPQTGSRGTGELFF. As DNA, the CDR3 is TGTGCCTGCCCCCAGACAGGGTCCCGAGGGACCGGGGAGCTGTTTTTT. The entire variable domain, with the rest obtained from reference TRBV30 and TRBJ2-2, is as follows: SQTIHQWPATLVQPVGSPLSLECTVEGTSNPNLYWYRQAAGRGLQLLFYSVGIGQISSEVPQNLSASRPQDRQFILSSKKLLLSDSGFYLCACPQTGSRGTGELFFGEGSRLTVL.

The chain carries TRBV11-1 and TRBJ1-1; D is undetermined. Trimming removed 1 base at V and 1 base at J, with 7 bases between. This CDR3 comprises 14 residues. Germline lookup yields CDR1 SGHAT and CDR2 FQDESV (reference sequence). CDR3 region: CASSLDVANTEAFF. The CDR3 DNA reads TGTGCCAGCAGCTTAGATGTGGCGAACACTGAAGCTTTCTTT.

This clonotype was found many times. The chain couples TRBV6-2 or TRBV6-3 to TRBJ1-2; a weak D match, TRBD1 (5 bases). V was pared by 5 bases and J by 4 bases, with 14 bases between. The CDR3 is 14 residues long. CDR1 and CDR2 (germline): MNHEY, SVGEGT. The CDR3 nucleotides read TGTGCCAGCAGTGGGGACGGAGAGAGCTATGGCTACACCTTC. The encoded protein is CASSGDGESYGYTF.

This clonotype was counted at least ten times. CDR3 sequence: CASSQEGLGGQPQHF. Here the CDR3 DNA reads TGTGCCAGCAGCCAAGAGGGTCTCGGGGGTCAGCCCCAGCATTTT. The genes are TRBV4-2 and TRBJ1-5, with D possibly TRBD1 on 5 matching bases. This CDR3 has 15 amino acids. Germline loops: CDR1 LGHNA, CDR2 YNFKEQ. The V gene lost 0 bases and the J gene lost 6 bases, with 12 bases spanning the gap.

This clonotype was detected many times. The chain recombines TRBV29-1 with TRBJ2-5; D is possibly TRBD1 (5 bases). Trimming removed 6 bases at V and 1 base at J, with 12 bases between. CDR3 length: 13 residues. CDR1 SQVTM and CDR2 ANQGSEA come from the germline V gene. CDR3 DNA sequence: TGCAGCGTGACACAGGCGATCCAAGAGACCCAGTACTTC. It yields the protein CSVTQAIQETQYF.

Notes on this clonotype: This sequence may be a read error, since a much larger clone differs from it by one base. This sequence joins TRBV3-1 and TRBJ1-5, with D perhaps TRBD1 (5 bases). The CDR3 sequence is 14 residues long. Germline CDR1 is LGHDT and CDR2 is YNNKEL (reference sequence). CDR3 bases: TGTGCCAGCAGCCAGGGGCCGGCTTCTCAGGCCCAGCATTTT. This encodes CASSQGPASQAQHF.

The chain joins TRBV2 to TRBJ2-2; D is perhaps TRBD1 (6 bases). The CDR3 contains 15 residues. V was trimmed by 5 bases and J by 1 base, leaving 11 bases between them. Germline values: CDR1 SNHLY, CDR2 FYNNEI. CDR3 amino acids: CASSHRVQNTGELFF. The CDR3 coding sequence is TGTGCCAGCAGTCACAGGGTACAGAACACCGGGGAGCTGTTTTTT. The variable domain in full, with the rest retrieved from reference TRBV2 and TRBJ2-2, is EPEVTQTPSHQVTQMGQEVILRCVPISNHLYFYWYRQILGQKVEFLVSFYNNEISEKSEIFDDQFSVERPDGSNFTLKIRSTKLEDSAMYFCASSHRVQNTGELFFGEGSRLTVL.

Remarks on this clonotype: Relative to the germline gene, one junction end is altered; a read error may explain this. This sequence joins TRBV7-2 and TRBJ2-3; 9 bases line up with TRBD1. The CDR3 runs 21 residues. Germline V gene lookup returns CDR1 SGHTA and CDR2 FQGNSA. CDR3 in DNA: TGTGCCAGCAGCTTGGCGCTAGGACAGGGGACCTCCGACTTTTTGGCAGACACGCAGTATTTT. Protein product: CASSLALGQGTSDFLADTQYF.